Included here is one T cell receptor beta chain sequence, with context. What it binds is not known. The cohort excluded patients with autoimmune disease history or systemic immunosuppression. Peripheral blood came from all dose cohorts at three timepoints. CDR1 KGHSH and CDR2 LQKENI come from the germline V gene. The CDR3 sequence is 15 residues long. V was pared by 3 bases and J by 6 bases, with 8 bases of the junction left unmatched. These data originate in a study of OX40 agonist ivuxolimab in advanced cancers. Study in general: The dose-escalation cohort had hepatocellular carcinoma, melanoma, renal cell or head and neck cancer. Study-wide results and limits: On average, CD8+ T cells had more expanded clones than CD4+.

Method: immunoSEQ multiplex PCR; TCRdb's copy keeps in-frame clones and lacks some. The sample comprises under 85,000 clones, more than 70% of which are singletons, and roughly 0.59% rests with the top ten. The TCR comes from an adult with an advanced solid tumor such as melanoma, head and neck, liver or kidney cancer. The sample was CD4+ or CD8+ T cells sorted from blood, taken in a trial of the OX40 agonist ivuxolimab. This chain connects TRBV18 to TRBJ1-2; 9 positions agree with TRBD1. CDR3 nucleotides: TGTGCCAGCTCACCCCTCGACAGGGGGTCGCATGGCTACACCTTC. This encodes CASSPLDRGSHGYTF.